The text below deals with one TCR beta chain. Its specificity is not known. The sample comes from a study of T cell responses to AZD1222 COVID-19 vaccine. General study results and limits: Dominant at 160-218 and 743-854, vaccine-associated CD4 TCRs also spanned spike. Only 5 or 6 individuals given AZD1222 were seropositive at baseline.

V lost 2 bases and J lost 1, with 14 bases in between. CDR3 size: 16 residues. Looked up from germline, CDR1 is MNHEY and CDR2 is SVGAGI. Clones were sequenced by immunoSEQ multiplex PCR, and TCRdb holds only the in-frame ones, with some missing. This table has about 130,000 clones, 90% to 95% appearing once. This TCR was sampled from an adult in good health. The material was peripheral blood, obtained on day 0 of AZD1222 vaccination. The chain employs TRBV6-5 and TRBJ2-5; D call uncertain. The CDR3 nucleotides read TGTGCCAGCAGTTACGGGCCCGAAGCCCTCCAAGAGACCCAGTACTTC. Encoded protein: CASSYGPEALQETQYF.